Listed below are T cell receptor beta chains from one sample, sequenced in a study of T cell repertoires in cytomegalovirus infection. No antigen is known for these receptors. TCRdb re-analysed the reads in MiXCR, keeping a single row per CDR3 protein. The table lists about 700,000 distinct CDR3 sequences, 30% to 35% of them singletons. This specimen was cultured PBMCs, taken from culture after CMV antigen stimulation. The source is a human donor in good health (CMV status not recorded). Some clones in this sample may be carry-over from other donors' samples. Both conserved end residues are part of each CDR3. A D gene is named only where the DNA matches it firmly. Not every row has a clone size; where given, it reads once, few, many or a size class.

DNA	CDR3	V	J	D	size
TGTGCCAGCAGCTTAGCGAGTGGGAATAGCAATCAGCCCCAGCATTTT	CASSLASGNSNQPQHF	TRBV7-6	TRBJ1-5	.	few
TGTGCCAGCAGTTACCTGCTAGCTAACTGGGAACCGTACTTC	CASSYLLANWEPYF	TRBV6-2/TRBV6-3	TRBJ2-7	.	.
TGTGCCAGCAGCTGGGTGGACAGTGAAAAACTGTTTTTT	CASSWVDSEKLFF	TRBV7-2	TRBJ1-4	.	many
TGTGCCAGCAGTTCCCAGGCCCGGGGGCCGGGCTACACCTTC	CASSSQARGPGYTF	TRBV12-3/TRBV12-4	TRBJ1-2	.	few
TGTGCCAGCAGCTTGCCCGGGGAGCTTCTAAGCTTC	CASSLPGELLSF	TRBV7-2	TRBJ2-7	.	many
TGCGCCAGCGGCTACGGGGGCAATCATGAAAAACTGTTTTTT	CASGYGGNHEKLFF	TRBV5-1	TRBJ1-4	.	.
TGTGCCAGTAGTCCACGACAGGGCGCCGGGGAGCTGTTTTTT	CASSPRQGAGELFF	TRBV19	TRBJ2-2	TRBD1	.
TGTGCCAGCAGCTTACTCGGACTAGCGGGAGGGCCGGAGACCCAGTACTTC	CASSLLGLAGGPETQYF	TRBV7-2	TRBJ2-5	TRBD2	many
TGTGCCATCAGCCGGGACAGGGATGGCACTGAAGCTTTCTTT	CAISRDRDGTEAFF	TRBV10-3	TRBJ1-1	TRBD1	.
TGTGCCAGCAGCTCGCCCAACTACAATGAGCAGTTCTTC	CASSSPNYNEQFF	TRBV7-2	TRBJ2-1	.	few
TGCGCCAGCAGCCCTCAAGGACCTGCAACTAATGAAAAACTGTTTTTT	CASSPQGPATNEKLFF	TRBV5-1	TRBJ1-4	.	.
TGTGCCAGCAGCACAGGGTTCACCTACGAGCAGTACTTC	CASSTGFTYEQYF	TRBV7-2	TRBJ2-7	.	.
TGTGCCACTGGGACCAGACGTTATACGCAGCATTTT	CATGTRRYTQHF	TRBV12-3/TRBV12-4	TRBJ1-5	.	.
TGTGCCAGCAGCCGATTCACAGGAGTGAACACTGAAGCTTTCTTT	CASSRFTGVNTEAFF	TRBV7-2	TRBJ1-1	.	many
TGTGCCAGCAGTTACTCGGTCGGGACGCACGATGAGCAGTTCTTC	CASSYSVGTHDEQFF	TRBV6-2/TRBV6-3	TRBJ2-1	.	few
TGTGCCAGCAGTGGGACAGCAATTGCTAACTATGGCTACACCTTC	CASSGTAIANYGYTF	TRBV12-3/TRBV12-4	TRBJ1-2	TRBD1	.
TGTGCCACCAGTAGGTTTGCCAGCGGGGGGATGAATGAGCAGTTCTTC	CATSRFASGGMNEQFF	TRBV24-1	TRBJ2-1	TRBD2	few
TGCGCCAGCAGCTTCTCTGAGATGAACACTGAAGCTTTCTTT	CASSFSEMNTEAFF	TRBV5-1	TRBJ1-1	.	.
TGTGCCAGCAGCTTGAGGACTAGCCTAAGCTCTGGGGCCAACGTCCTGACTTTC	CASSLRTSLSSGANVLTF	TRBV7-2	TRBJ2-6	TRBD2	.
TGTGCCAGCATGGGATTGACAGGGGGTTACAATGAGCAGTTCTTC	CASMGLTGGYNEQFF	TRBV6-1	TRBJ2-1	TRBD1	few
TGTGCCAGCAGCCTGAGACAGGGGGCGCGGGAGACCCAGTACTTC	CASSLRQGARETQYF	TRBV11-3	TRBJ2-5	TRBD1	.
TGTGCCAGCAGTGGGACGGGACAGGGGAACGGTAATGAAAAACTGTTTTTT	CASSGTGQGNGNEKLFF	TRBV6-1	TRBJ1-4	TRBD1	.
TGTGCCAGCAGCGGCGTCTCCTCCTACAATGAGCAGTTCTTC	CASSGVSSYNEQFF	TRBV7-2	TRBJ2-1	.	many
TGTGCCAGCGGCCTAGATCCACGAGGGGATGGGCAGTTCTTC	CASGLDPRGDGQFF	TRBV7-2	TRBJ2-1	.	.
TGCGCCAGCAGCCAAGGGCTGGGCAGGACAGTAAAAAAGTACGAGCAGTACTTC	CASSQGLGRTVKKYEQYF	TRBV4-1	TRBJ2-7	.	.
TGTGCCAGCACCGTACGGGACATTCAGTACTTC	CASTVRDIQYF	TRBV2	TRBJ2-4	.	.
TGTGCCAGCAGTTACTCGCTCATCCTAGCGGGAGGGATGGATACGCAGTATTTT	CASSYSLILAGGMDTQYF	TRBV6-2/TRBV6-3	TRBJ2-3	TRBD2	few
TGTGCCAGCTCACCACCTTCACAGGGCTACGAGCAGTACTTC	CASSPPSQGYEQYF	TRBV18	TRBJ2-7	.	.
TGTGCCAGCAGCCCCAGGGTAAGCTCTGGGGCCAACGTCCTGACTTTC	CASSPRVSSGANVLTF	TRBV7-9	TRBJ2-6	.	few
TGTGCCAGCAGTGCAAACGGCCCCTATGGCTACACCTTC	CASSANGPYGYTF	TRBV6-1	TRBJ1-2	.	few
TGTGCCAGTACCATCCCGGGGTACACAGAAGCTTTCTTT	CASTIPGYTEAFF	TRBV19	TRBJ1-1	.	.
TGTGCCAGCAGCCCACAGGGGCCAGAAGCTTTCTTT	CASSPQGPEAFF	TRBV7-2	TRBJ1-1	TRBD1	many
TGTGCCAGCAGCCCCCGACAGGCCCATAACACAGATACGCAGTATTTT	CASSPRQAHNTDTQYF	TRBV7-6	TRBJ2-3	.	few